Each of the 32 T cell receptor beta chains below was sequenced from the same sample in a study of CD39 and CD103 CD8 tumor-infiltrating T cells. Using immunoSEQ multiplex PCR, the repertoire was profiled, and TCRdb retains in-frame clones only, with some absent. The sample lists more than 15,000 clones, about 89% seen once, with 4.3% in the top ten. Sequenced: CD8+ T cells sorted from blood. Sample subset: total memory CD8 T cells (CD45RA-CCR7+/-) from blood or uninvolved lymph node. The receptors derive from a human donor with head and neck squamous cell carcinoma.

This chain uses TRBV5-4 with TRBJ2-3; D unresolved. The CDR3 is 14 residues long. Germline V gene data show CDR1 as SGHNT and CDR2 as YYREEE (reference sequence). Trimming left V 0 bases short and J 0 bases short, with 5 bases between. The CDR3 DNA sequence: TGTGCCAGCAGCTTGGACAGAAGCACAGATACGCAGTATTTT. It translates to CASSLDRSTDTQYF.

This clone was found once. The J gene is TRBJ2-4, the V gene TRBV27; 8 bases align to TRBD2. The length of the CDR3 is 15 residues. Germline assignment: CDR1 MNHEY and CDR2 SMNVEV (reference sequence). Trimming cost V 3 bases and J 3 bases; bases outside gene matches: 4. CDR3 sequence (DNA): TGTGCCAGCAGTTTCTTTACTAGCGGCAAAAACATTCAGTACTTC. Amino acid sequence: CASSFFTSGKNIQYF.

The CDR3 region has the DNA TGTGCCTGGAGAGGAGCGGGGGGCACTGAAGCTTTCTTT. Its translation: CAWRGAGGTEAFF. The chain joins TRBV30 to TRBJ1-1; possible D gene TRBD1, 5 bases. Trimming removed 3 bases at V and 4 bases at J, with 12 bases between. Germline lookup yields CDR1 GTSNPN and CDR2 SVGIG (reference sequence). This CDR3 spans 13 amino acids.

The V call is TRBV7-3, the J call TRBJ2-1, with 16 bases that match TRBD2. V shed 5 bases and J 3 bases; nucleotides not matched to a gene: 7. Germline V lookup: CDR1 SGHTA, CDR2 FQGTGA. This CDR3 has 18 amino acids. Written as DNA, the CDR3 is TGTGCCAGCAGCCCGGGGACTAGCGGGGGGGCATTCTACAATGAGCAGTTCTTC. It yields the protein CASSPGTSGGAFYNEQFF. Combining the CDR3 with reference TRBV7-3 and TRBJ2-1 gives the whole variable domain GAGVSQTPSNKVTEKGKYVELRCDPISGHTALYWYRQSLGQGPEFLIYFQGTGAADDSGLPNDRFFAVRPEGSVSTLKIQRTERGDSAVYLCASSPGTSGGAFYNEQFFGPGTRLTVL.

V is TRBV5-1 and J is TRBJ2-1, with a possible D match to TRBD2 (6 bases). This CDR3 is 16 amino acids long. V gave up 0 bases and J gave up 5 bases, with 15 bases separating them. Germline CDR1 is SGHRS and CDR2 is YFSETQ. The CDR3: CASSLVWRGSNNEQFF. The CDR3 nucleotides read TGCGCCAGCAGCTTGGTTTGGCGGGGTTCGAACAATGAGCAGTTCTTC.

The chain couples TRBV14 to TRBJ2-7; a weak D match, TRBD2 (7 bases). This CDR3 has 14 amino acids. The germline CDR1 and CDR2 sequences are SGHDN and FVKESK. Trimming removed 3 bases at V and 6 bases at J, with 15 bases between. For the CDR3, the DNA is TGTGCCAGCAGCCAGGGGGGCGGGGGACCCGAGCAGTACTTC. Protein product: CASSQGGGGPEQYF.

The chain is built from TRBV28 and TRBJ2-3; D not resolved. Trimming removed 4 bases at V and 8 bases at J, with 16 bases between. Germline CDR1 reads MDHEN; CDR2 reads SYDVKM. This CDR3 spans 14 amino acids. The CDR3: CASSYGPISSTQYF. As DNA, the CDR3 is TGTGCCAGCAGTTATGGGCCAATATCCAGTACGCAGTATTTT.

The chain has TRBV11-2 and TRBJ1-3; D might be TRBD1 (5 bases). The CDR3 extends over 16 amino acids. CDR1 and CDR2 (germline): SGHAT, FQNNGV. V was trimmed by 3 bases and J by 3 bases, leaving 15 bases between them. The chain's CDR3 is CASSFGEGDSGNTIYF. CDR3 sequence (DNA): TGTGCCAGCAGCTTTGGGGAGGGTGACAGTGGAAACACCATATATTTT.

This chain connects TRBV15 to TRBJ2-7; D possibly uses TRBD1 or TRBD2 (5 bases each). This CDR3 is built from 13 residues. Between the trimmed V and J ends, which lost 5 bases and 0 bases, there was a span of 8 bases. Germline V CDR1 and CDR2: LNHNV, YYDKDF (reference sequence). CDR3 sequence (DNA): TGTGCCACCAGCCCGGGGACCTCCTACGAGCAGTACTTC. This gives the protein CATSPGTSYEQYF.

This clone showed up just once. V and J are TRBV9 and TRBJ2-7; 9 bases match TRBD1. The CDR3 is 14 residues long. Germline V CDR1 and CDR2: SGDLS, YYNGEE. After removal of 3 bases from V and 1 base from J, the junction contained 2 bases not matched to a gene. DNA of the CDR3: TGTGCCAGCAGCGGGACAGGGGATTCCTACGAGCAGTACTTC. It yields the protein CASSGTGDSYEQYF.

On this clone itself: The junction differs from germline at one of its ends, possibly a read error. The rearrangement uses TRBV7-6 and TRBJ1-1; unclear D gene. Germline loops: CDR1 SGHVS, CDR2 FNYEAQ. The length of the CDR3 is 13 residues. CDR3 amino acids: CASSPMLNTGAFF. The CDR3 bases are TGTGCCAGCAGCCCCATGTTGAACACTGGAGCTTTCTTT.

The rearrangement joins TRBV5-5 to TRBJ1-6, with D possibly TRBD1 on 5 matching bases. This CDR3 contains 14 residues. Germline V gives CDR1 SGHKS, CDR2 YYEKEE (reference sequence). V lost 6 bases, J lost 15 bases, and 22 bases lay in between. The DNA of the CDR3 is TGTGCCAGCACCAACTCCGGGGCCGACCTAGGCCTCCACTTT. Translation: CASTNSGADLGLHF.

The chain employs TRBV4-1 and TRBJ2-7; D gene ambiguous. Per the germline V gene, CDR1 is MGHRA and CDR2 is YSYEKL. The V end lost 3 bases, the J end lost 2 bases, and 8 bases lay between the germline ends. The CDR3 totals 13 residues. The CDR3 sequence: CASSQTQPYEQYF. CDR3 sequence (DNA): TGCGCCAGCAGCCAGACCCAGCCCTACGAGCAGTACTTC.

For this clone: A junction end diverges from the germline sequence, so it may reflect a read error. The chain carries TRBV28 and TRBJ1-1, with D unclear. The CDR3 totals 11 residues. CDR1 MDHEN and CDR2 SYDVKM come from the germline V gene. The CDR3 loop reads CAISPGTEAFF. CDR3 nucleotides: TGTGCCATCAGTCCCGGCACTGAAGCTTTCTTT.

The rearrangement joins TRBV2 to TRBJ2-2; D is unclear. The CDR3 consists of 14 residues. The V and J ends lost 8 bases and 6 bases respectively, with 16 bases between them. CDR1 and CDR2 (germline): SNHLY, FYNNEI. The CDR3 loop is CASAASGLAGELFF. The CDR3 region has the DNA TGTGCCAGCGCCGCTTCCGGGTTGGCCGGGGAGCTGTTTTTT.

J is TRBJ2-3 and V is TRBV7-9; 10 nucleotides line up with TRBD1. The V gene end was trimmed by 4 bases and the J gene end by 6 bases; junction bases not matched to a gene: 10. CDR1 SEHNR and CDR2 FQNEAQ come from the germline V gene (reference sequence). CDR3 size: 16 residues. The CDR3 is CASSSIGTGAGDTQYF. For the CDR3, the DNA is TGTGCCAGCAGCTCAATCGGGACAGGGGCCGGGGATACGCAGTATTTT.

The chain couples TRBV5-8 to TRBJ1-2; D perhaps matches TRBD1 (5 bases). The CDR3 runs 16 residues. Between the trimmed V and J ends, which lost 3 bases and 8 bases, there was a span of 23 bases. CDR1 and CDR2 (germline): SGHTS, YDEGEE. The CDR3 region has the DNA TGTGCCAGCAGCTCAGGTTGGAACCGAGGGGTAGACGGCTACACCTTC. Its protein product is CASSSGWNRGVDGYTF.

J is TRBJ1-1 and V is TRBV27; D gene uncertain. Trimming cost V 0 bases and J 0 bases, with 14 bases left between them. Germline assignment: CDR1 MNHEY and CDR2 SMNVEV (reference sequence). The CDR3 length is 17 residues. In nucleotides, the CDR3 is TGTGCCAGCAGTTTATCGAGGTTACAGAGGTTGAACACTGAAGCTTTCTTT. Protein: CASSLSRLQRLNTEAFF.

This chain joins TRBV11-2 and TRBJ1-5; D remains unclear. The V gene's germline CDR1 is SGHAT and CDR2 FQNNGV. The V end was cut by 1 base, the J end by 0 bases, with 7 bases between. This CDR3 region has 15 residues. As DNA, the CDR3 is TGTGCCAGCAGCTTAGGTTGGAATAGCAATCAGCCCCAGCATTTT. Its protein product is CASSLGWNSNQPQHF.

V usage is TRBV13 and J usage is TRBJ2-5; 12 bases agree with TRBD2. CDR1 is PRHDT, CDR2 FYEKMQ, per germline (reference sequence). There are 16 residues in the CDR3. V shed 5 bases and J 2 bases; nucleotides not matched to a gene: 6. CDR3 residues: CASSQTSGGPQETQYF. As DNA, the CDR3 is TGTGCCAGCAGCCAGACTAGCGGGGGACCTCAAGAGACCCAGTACTTC.

This clone was observed once. The chain uses TRBV2 and TRBJ2-1, with TRBD2 identical over 12 bases. V lost 6 bases, J lost 4 bases, and 7 bases stayed unmatched. This CDR3 has 16 amino acids. In germline, CDR1 is SNHLY, CDR2 FYNNEI. The CDR3 nucleotides are TGTGCCAGCAGGGAATCGACTAGCGGGGGTTACAATGAGCAGTTCTTC. It is translated as CASRESTSGGYNEQFF.

The chain carries TRBV11-2 and TRBJ1-3; D not certain. This CDR3 spans 13 amino acids. Germline V CDR1 and CDR2: SGHAT, FQNNGV. V was clipped by 5 bases and J by 6 bases, with 11 bases between them. CDR3 DNA sequence: TGTGCCAGCAGCCCACCGCCCGTAAACACCATATATTTT. As protein: CASSPPPVNTIYF.

The chain uses TRBV5-1 and TRBJ1-1; 9 positions match TRBD1. With V trimmed by 5 bases and J by 8 bases, 4 bases remained unmatched. Germline V gene data show CDR1 as SGHRS and CDR2 as YFSETQ. The CDR3 has 12 residues. CDR3 amino acids: CASSWTGAEAFF. Here the CDR3 DNA reads TGCGCCAGCAGTTGGACAGGGGCCGAAGCTTTCTTT.

The genes are TRBV7-9 and TRBJ2-7; D unclear. The V gene's germline CDR1 is SEHNR and CDR2 FQNEAQ (reference sequence). The V gene lost 1 base and the J gene lost 6 bases, with 10 bases spanning the gap. This CDR3 spans 13 amino acids. The chain's CDR3 is CASSLGGRVEQYF. The CDR3, as DNA: TGTGCCAGCAGCTTAGGGGGTAGGGTCGAGCAGTACTTC.

V usage is TRBV11-2 and J usage is TRBJ1-1; the match to TRBD1 covers 7 bases. There are 16 residues in the CDR3. Germline V gene sequence: CDR1 SGHAT, CDR2 FQNNGV. Trimming removed 4 bases from V and 5 bases from J; junction bases left unmatched: 13. The DNA for the CDR3 is TGTGCCAGCAGCTCAATACGATGGACAGGTGGGACTGAAGCTTTCTTT. It specifies CASSSIRWTGGTEAFF. Full variable domain (rest looked up from reference TRBV11-2 and TRBJ1-1): EAGVAQSPRYKIIEKRQSVAFWCNPISGHATLYWYQQILGQGPKLLIQFQNNGVVDDSQLPKDRFSAERLKGVDSTLKIQPAKLEDSAVYLCASSSIRWTGGTEAFFGQGTRLTVV.

This sequence joins TRBV7-9 and TRBJ2-2; TRBD1 is a possible D gene (5 bases). Germline V CDR1 and CDR2: SEHNR, FQNEAQ (reference sequence). This CDR3 contains 14 residues. The ends were cut back, 3 bases at V and 0 bases at J, with 5 bases in the middle. CDR3 nucleotide sequence: TGTGCCAGCAGCTTGACAGCGAACACCGGGGAGCTGTTTTTT. The encoded protein is CASSLTANTGELFF.

This clone appeared a single time. This chain uses TRBV19 with TRBJ2-7, with D uncertain. V lost 1 base to trimming and J lost 1 base, with 5 bases between them. The CDR3 runs to 13 residues. Germline loops: CDR1 LNHDA, CDR2 SQIVND (reference sequence). CDR3 DNA: TGTGCCAGTAGTATAGGTCGGTCCTACGAGCAGTACTTC. Residues: CASSIGRSYEQYF. The full variable domain, its missing parts supplied by reference TRBV19 and TRBJ2-7, is DGGITQSPKYLFRKEGQNVTLSCEQNLNHDAMYWYRQDPGQGLRLIYYSQIVNDFQKGDIAEGYSVSREKKESFPLTVTSAQKNPTAFYLCASSIGRSYEQYFGPGTRLTVT.

This clone was picked up one time. The CDR3: CASSDPPGGGLRNQPQHF. The CDR3 DNA reads TGTGCCAGCAGTGACCCCCCCGGTGGGGGGCTACGGAATCAGCCCCAGCATTTT. The J gene is TRBJ1-5, the V gene TRBV6-1; possibly TRBD1 for D (6 bases). CDR1 and CDR2 from the germline V gene are MNHNS and SASEGT. The CDR3 sequence is 18 residues long. V was pared by 3 bases and J by 4 bases, with 22 bases between.

CDR3 nucleotides: TGTGCCACTTCGGTATGGAGGAATCAGCCCCAGCATTTT. Translated, it gives CATSVWRNQPQHF. The V and J genes are TRBV2 and TRBJ1-5; D is ambiguous. This CDR3 contains 13 residues. Germline CDR1 SNHLY, CDR2 FYNNEI. V dropped 10 bases and J dropped 4 bases, with 14 bases sitting between them.

The chain employs TRBV19 and TRBJ1-1, with D possibly matching TRBD1 (6 bases). The germline gives CDR1 LNHDA, CDR2 SQIVND (reference sequence). The V gene lost 3 bases and the J gene lost 7 bases, with 12 bases spanning the gap. The length of the CDR3 is 13 residues. CDR3 loop: CASSIRTVSEAFF. The CDR3 DNA follows: TGTGCCAGTAGTATCCGGACAGTGAGTGAAGCTTTCTTT. The complete variable domain, with remaining parts taken from reference TRBV19 and TRBJ1-1, reads DGGITQSPKYLFRKEGQNVTLSCEQNLNHDAMYWYRQDPGQGLRLIYYSQIVNDFQKGDIAEGYSVSREKKESFPLTVTSAQKNPTAFYLCASSIRTVSEAFFGQGTRLTVV.

The CDR3 DNA follows: TGTGCCAGCAGTATAACGGGGGCGCCCCTCCACTTT. Its protein product is CASSITGAPLHF. This rearrangement joins TRBV6-5 to TRBJ1-6; D might be TRBD1 (6 bases). The germline gives CDR1 MNHEY, CDR2 SVGAGI. The CDR3 consists of 12 residues. V was trimmed by 5 bases and J by 13 bases, leaving 12 bases between them.

This clone was found once. The chain recombines TRBV19 with TRBJ1-1; 8 nucleotides line up with TRBD1. CDR1 and CDR2 from the germline V gene are LNHDA and SQIVND (reference sequence). V shed 9 bases, J shed 4 bases, and the junction held 4 bases outside the gene matches. The CDR3 sequence is 12 residues long. The CDR3 is CASHTGGTEAFF. The CDR3 nucleotides are TGTGCCAGCCACACAGGGGGCACTGAAGCTTTCTTT.